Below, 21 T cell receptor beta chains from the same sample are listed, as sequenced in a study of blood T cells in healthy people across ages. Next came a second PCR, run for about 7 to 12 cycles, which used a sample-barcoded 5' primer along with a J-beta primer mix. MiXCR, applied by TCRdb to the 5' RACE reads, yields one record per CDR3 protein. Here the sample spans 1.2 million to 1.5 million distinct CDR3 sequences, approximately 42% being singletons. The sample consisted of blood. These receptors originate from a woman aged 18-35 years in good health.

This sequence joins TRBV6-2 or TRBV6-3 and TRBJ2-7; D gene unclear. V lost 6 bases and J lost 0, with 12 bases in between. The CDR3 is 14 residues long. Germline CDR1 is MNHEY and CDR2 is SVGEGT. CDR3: CASSPAAGSYEQYF. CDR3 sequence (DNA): TGTGCCAGCAGCCCCGCGGCTGGCTCCTACGAGCAGTACTTC.

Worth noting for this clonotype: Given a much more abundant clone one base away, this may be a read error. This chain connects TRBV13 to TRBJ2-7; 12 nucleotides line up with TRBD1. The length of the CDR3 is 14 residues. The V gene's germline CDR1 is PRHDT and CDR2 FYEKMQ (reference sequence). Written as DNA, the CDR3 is TGTGTCAGCAGCTTGGGACAGGGGGCGAACGAGCAGTACTTC. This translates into CVSSLGQGANEQYF.

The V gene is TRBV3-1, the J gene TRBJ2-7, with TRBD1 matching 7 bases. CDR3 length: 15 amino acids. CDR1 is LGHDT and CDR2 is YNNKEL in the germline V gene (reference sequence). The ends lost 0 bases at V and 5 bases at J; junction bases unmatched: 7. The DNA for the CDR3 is TGTGCCAGCAGCCAAGAATGGACAGGAGTTCACGAGCAGTACTTC. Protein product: CASSQEWTGVHEQYF.

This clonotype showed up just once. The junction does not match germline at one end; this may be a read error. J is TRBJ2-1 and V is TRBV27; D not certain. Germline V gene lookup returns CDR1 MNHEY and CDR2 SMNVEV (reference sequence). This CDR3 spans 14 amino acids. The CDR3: CASSSPSPANGQFF. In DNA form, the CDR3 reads TGTGCCAGCAGTTCCCCTTCGCCCGCGAATGGGCAGTTCTTC.

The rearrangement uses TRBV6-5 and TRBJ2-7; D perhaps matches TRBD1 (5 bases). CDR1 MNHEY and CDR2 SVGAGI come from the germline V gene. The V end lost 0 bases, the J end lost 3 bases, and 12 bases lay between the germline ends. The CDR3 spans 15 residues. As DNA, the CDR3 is TGTGCCAGCAGTTACTCTGACAGCCTTAGCTACGAGCAGTACTTC. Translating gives CASSYSDSLSYEQYF.

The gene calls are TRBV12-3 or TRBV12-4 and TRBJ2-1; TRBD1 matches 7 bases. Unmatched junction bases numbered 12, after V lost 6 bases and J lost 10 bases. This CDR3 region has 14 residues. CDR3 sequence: CASSLRDSYHEQFF. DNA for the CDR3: TGTGCCAGCAGCCTTCGGGACAGTTACCACGAGCAGTTCTTC.

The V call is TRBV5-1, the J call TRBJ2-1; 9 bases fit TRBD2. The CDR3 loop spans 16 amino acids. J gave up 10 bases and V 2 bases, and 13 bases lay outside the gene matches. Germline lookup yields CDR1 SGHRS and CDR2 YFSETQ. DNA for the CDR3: TGCGCCAGCAGCTTTAAAAGTAGCGGGAGCACAATGGAGCAGTTCTTC. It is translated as CASSFKSSGSTMEQFF.

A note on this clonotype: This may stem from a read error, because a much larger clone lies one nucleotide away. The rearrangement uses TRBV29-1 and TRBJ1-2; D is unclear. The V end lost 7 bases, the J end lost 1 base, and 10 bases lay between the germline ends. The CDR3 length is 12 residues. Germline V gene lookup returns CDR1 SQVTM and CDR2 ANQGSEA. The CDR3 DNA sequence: TGCAGCGCTGCATCCAGTAACTATGGCTACACCTTC. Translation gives CSAASSNYGYTF.

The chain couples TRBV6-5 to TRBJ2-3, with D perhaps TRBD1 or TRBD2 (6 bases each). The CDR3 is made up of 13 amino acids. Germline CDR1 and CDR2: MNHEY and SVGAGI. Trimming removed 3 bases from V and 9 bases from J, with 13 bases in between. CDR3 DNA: TGTGCCAGCAGTTATGGGGGCGCGGGGACGCAGTATTTT. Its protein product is CASSYGGAGTQYF.

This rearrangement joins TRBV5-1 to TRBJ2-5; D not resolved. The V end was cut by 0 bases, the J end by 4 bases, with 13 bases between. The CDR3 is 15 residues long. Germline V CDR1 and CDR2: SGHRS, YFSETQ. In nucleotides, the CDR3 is TGCGCCAGCAGCTTGGAAGGTACCAACCCAGAGACCCAGTACTTC. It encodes CASSLEGTNPETQYF.

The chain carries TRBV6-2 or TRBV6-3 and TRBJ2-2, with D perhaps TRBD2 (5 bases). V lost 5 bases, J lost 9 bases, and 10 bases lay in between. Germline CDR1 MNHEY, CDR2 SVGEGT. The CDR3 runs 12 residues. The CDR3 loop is CASSPAARELFF. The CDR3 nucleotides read TGTGCCAGCAGTCCAGCGGCCCGGGAGCTGTTTTTT.

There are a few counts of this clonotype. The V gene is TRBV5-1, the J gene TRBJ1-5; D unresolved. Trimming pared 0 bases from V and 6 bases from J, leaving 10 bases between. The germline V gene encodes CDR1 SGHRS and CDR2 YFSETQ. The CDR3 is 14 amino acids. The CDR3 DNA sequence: TGCGCCAGCAGCTTGGGCAAAGCAGGTCAGCCCCAGCATTTT. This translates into CASSLGKAGQPQHF.

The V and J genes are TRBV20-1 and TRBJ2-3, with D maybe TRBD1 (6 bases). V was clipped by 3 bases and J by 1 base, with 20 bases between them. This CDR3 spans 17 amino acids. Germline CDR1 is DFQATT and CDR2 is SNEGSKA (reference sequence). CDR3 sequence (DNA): TGCAGTGCTAGTCCCCCCCGACAGGTTCCCCGCACAGATACGCAGTATTTT. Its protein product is CSASPPRQVPRTDTQYF.

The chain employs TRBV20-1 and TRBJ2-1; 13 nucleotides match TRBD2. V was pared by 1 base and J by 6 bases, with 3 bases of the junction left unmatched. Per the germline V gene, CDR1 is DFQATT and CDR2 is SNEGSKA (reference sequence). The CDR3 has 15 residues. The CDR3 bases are TGCAGTGCTAGAGGCACTAGCGGGAGGGCCAATGAGCAGTTCTTC. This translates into CSARGTSGRANEQFF.

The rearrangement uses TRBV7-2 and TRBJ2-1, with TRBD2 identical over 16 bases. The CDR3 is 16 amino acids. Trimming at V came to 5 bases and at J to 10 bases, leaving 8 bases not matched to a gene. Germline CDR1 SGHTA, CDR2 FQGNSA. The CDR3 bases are TGTGCCAGCAGCCCTAGGGGACTAGCGGGAGGGAGCGAGCAGTTCTTC. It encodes CASSPRGLAGGSEQFF.

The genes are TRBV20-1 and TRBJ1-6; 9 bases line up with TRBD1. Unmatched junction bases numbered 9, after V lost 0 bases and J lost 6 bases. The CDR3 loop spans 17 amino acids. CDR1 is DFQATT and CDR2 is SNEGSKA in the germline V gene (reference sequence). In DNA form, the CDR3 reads TGCAGTGCTAGAGATGTACAGGGGGCTCTCCGTAATTCACCCCTCCACTTT. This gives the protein CSARDVQGALRNSPLHF.

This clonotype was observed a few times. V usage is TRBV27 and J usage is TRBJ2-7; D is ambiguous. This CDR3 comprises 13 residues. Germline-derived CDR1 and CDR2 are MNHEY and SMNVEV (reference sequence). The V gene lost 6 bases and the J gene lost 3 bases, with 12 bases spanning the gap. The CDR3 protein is CASSTSPFYEQYF. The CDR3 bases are TGTGCCAGCAGCACGTCCCCTTTCTACGAGCAGTACTTC.

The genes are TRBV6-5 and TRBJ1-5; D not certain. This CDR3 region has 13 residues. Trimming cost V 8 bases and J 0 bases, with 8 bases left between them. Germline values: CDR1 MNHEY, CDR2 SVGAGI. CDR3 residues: CASREFSNQPQHF. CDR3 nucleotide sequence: TGTGCCAGCCGAGAATTTAGCAATCAGCCCCAGCATTTT.

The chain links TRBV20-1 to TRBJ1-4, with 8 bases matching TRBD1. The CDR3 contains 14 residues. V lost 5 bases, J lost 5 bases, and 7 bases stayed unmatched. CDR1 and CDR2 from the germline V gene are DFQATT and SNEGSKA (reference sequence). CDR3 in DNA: TGCAGTGCTCCAGCCCAGGGGGCGAATGAAAAACTGTTTTTT. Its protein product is CSAPAQGANEKLFF.

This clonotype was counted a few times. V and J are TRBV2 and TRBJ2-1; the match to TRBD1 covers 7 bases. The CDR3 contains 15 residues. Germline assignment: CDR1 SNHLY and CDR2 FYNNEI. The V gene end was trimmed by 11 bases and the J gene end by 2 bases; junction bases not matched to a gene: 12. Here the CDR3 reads CAGVAETGAYNEQFF. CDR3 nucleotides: TGTGCCGGGGTGGCTGAAACAGGGGCCTACAATGAGCAGTTCTTC. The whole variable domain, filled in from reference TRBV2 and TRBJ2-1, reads EPEVTQTPSHQVTQMGQEVILRCVPISNHLYFYWYRQILGQKVEFLVSFYNNEISEKSEIFDDQFSVERPDGSNFTLKIRSTKLEDSAMYFCAGVAETGAYNEQFFGPGTRLTVL.

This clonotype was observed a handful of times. The CDR3 DNA reads TGTGCCAGCTCACCGTCCTTAATGGGGGTAGATGGCTACACCTTC. Amino acids: CASSPSLMGVDGYTF. The gene calls are TRBV18 and TRBJ1-2, with D perhaps TRBD1 (5 bases). This CDR3 region has 15 residues. CDR1 and CDR2 from the germline V gene are KGHSH and LQKENI. With 3 bases removed from V and 6 bases from J, the gap between germline ends came to 17 bases.